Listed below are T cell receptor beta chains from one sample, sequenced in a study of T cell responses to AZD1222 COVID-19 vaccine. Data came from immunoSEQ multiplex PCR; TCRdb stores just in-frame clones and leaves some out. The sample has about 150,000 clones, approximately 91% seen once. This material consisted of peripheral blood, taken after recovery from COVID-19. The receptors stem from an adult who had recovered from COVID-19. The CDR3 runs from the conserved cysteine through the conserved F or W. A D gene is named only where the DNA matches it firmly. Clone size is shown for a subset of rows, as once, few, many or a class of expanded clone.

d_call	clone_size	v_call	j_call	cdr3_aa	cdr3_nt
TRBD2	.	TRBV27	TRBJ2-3	CASSLYSGGLTDTQYF	TGTGCCAGCAGTTTATATAGCGGGGGCCTCACAGATACGCAGTATTTT
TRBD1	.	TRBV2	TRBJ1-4	CASSQDRGLEKLFF	TGTGCCAGCAGTCAGGACAGGGGGCTTGAAAAACTGTTTTTT
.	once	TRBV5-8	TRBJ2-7	CASSLGVSYEQYF	TGTGCCAGCAGCTTAGGGGTTTCCTACGAGCAGTACTTC
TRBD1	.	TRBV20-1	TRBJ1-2	CSASIPRLDRVRYGYTF	TGCAGTGCTAGTATTCCTCGCCTTGACAGGGTGCGATATGGCTACACCTTC
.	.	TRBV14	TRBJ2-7	CASSQDRGGGNEQYF	TGTGCCAGCAGCCAAGATCGGGGAGGGGGCAACGAGCAGTACTTC
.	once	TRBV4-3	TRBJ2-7	CASSQEGLGLSGQYF	TGCGCCAGCAGCCAAGAGGGGTTAGGATTATCCGGGCAGTACTTC
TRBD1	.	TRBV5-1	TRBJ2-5	CASSLVRQGAGETQYF	TGCGCCAGCAGCTTGGTTCGACAGGGGGCAGGGGAGACCCAGTACTTC
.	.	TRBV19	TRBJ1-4	CASSLGAERREKLFF	TGTGCCAGTAGTCTGGGGGCAGAAAGGAGGGAAAAACTGTTTTTT
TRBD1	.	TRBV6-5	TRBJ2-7	CASSYLQGAAYEQYF	TGTGCCAGCAGTTACTTGCAGGGGGCGGCCTACGAGCAGTACTTC
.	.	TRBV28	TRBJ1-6	CASSFPGSENSPLHF	TGTGCCAGCAGTTTCCCCGGTTCCGAGAATTCACCCCTCCACTTT
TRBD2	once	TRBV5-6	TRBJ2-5	CASSLASGSGGETQYF	TGTGCCAGCAGCTTGGCTAGCGGGAGTGGTGGAGAGACCCAGTACTTC
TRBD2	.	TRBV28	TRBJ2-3	CASVHLAGGGTQYF	TGTGCCAGCGTCCACCTAGCGGGAGGGGGTACGCAGTATTTT
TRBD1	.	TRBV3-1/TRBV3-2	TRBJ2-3	CASSQGPGTDITDTQYF	TGTGCCAGCAGCCAAGGCCCCGGGACAGACATCACAGATACGCAGTATTTT
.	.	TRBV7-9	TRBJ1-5	CASSLSVSSNQPQHF	TGTGCCAGCAGCTTATCAGTCAGTAGCAATCAGCCCCAGCATTTT
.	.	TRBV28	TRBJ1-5	CASSPTGFSNQPQHF	TGTGCCAGCAGCCCAACAGGGTTTAGCAATCAGCCCCAGCATTTT
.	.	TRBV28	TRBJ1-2	CASGDWQDYGYTF	TGTGCCAGCGGGGATTGGCAGGACTATGGCTACACCTTC
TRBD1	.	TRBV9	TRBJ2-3	CASSLGTGGLGNTQYF	TGTGCCAGCAGCTTGGGGACAGGGGGCCTCGGCAATACGCAGTATTTT
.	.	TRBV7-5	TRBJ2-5	CVRSLNNRLAGTQETQYF	TGTGTCAGAAGCTTAAACAACCGACTAGCGGGGACCCAAGAGACCCAGTACTTC
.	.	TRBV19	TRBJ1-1	CASTSEGRSWGGEAFF	TGTGCCAGCACGAGCGAAGGCCGATCCTGGGGAGGTGAAGCTTTCTTT
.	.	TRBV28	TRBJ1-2	CASSPSGGGHHGYTF	TGTGCCAGCAGTCCCTCGGGGGGAGGGCATCATGGCTACACCTTC
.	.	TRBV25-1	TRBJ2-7	CARCARDPEGYEQYF	TGTGCCAGGTGCGCCCGGGACCCAGAAGGGTACGAGCAGTACTTC
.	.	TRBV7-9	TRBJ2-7	CASSREWVYEQYF	TGTGCCAGCAGCCGGGAGTGGGTTTACGAGCAGTACTTC
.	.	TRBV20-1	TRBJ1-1	CSARITEAFF	TGCAGTGCTAGAATCACTGAAGCTTTCTTT
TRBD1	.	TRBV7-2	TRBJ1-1	CASSPDRINTEAFF	TGTGCCAGCAGCCCGGACAGGATAAACACTGAAGCTTTCTTT
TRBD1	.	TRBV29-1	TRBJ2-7	CSVMTTGNSYEQYF	TGCAGCGTTATGACGACAGGGAACTCCTACGAGCAGTACTTC
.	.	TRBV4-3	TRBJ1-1	CASSQVGGANTEAFF	TGCGCCAGCAGCCAAGTAGGAGGTGCGAACACTGAAGCTTTCTTT
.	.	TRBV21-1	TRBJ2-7	CATKATSGEQYF	TGTGCCACCAAGGCGACTAGCGGCGAGCAGTACTTC
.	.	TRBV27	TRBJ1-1	CASSLTGRTEAFF	TGTGCCAGCAGTTTAACGGGGCGCACTGAAGCTTTCTTT
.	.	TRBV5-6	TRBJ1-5	CASSLVGERGQPQHF	TGTGCCAGCAGCTTGGTTGGGGAGAGAGGTCAGCCCCAGCATTTT
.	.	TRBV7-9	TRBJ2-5	CASSSAGETQYF	TGTGCCAGCAGCTCCGCCGGGGAGACCCAGTACTTC
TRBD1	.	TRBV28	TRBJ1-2	CASRKTGGIYGYTF	TGTGCCAGCAGAAAGACAGGGGGGATCTATGGCTACACCTTC
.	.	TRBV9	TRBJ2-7	CASSVEGSTTYEQYF	TGTGCCAGCAGCGTAGAAGGCTCGACGACCTACGAGCAGTACTTC
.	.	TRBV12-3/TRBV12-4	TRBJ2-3	CASSFLGADTQYF	TGTGCCAGCAGTTTTTTAGGCGCAGATACGCAGTATTTT
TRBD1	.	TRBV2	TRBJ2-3	CASSRGQASTDTQYF	TGTGCCAGCAGCCGGGGACAGGCCAGCACAGATACGCAGTATTTT
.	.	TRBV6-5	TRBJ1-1	CASRPTAVNTEAFF	TGTGCCAGCAGGCCGACAGCCGTGAACACTGAAGCTTTCTTT
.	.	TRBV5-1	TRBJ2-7	CASSDQGYYEQYF	TGCGCCAGCAGCGACCAGGGGTACTACGAGCAGTACTTC
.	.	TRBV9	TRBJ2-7	CASSVEGYEQYF	TGTGCCAGCAGCGTAGAGGGGTACGAGCAGTACTTC
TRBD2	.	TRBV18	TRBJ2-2	CASSLPGLEMNTGELFF	TGTGCCAGCTCACTTCCGGGACTAGAGATGAACACCGGGGAGCTGTTTTTT
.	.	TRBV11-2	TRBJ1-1	CASSLGGRGTEAFF	TGTGCCAGCAGCTTAGGAGGGAGGGGCACTGAAGCTTTCTTT
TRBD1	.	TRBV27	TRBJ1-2	CASSLRQGRNYGYTF	TGTGCCAGCAGCCTCCGACAGGGGAGGAACTATGGCTACACCTTC
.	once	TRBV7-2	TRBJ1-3	CASSPRRSGNTIYF	TGTGCCAGCAGCCCGAGAAGGTCTGGAAACACCATATATTTT
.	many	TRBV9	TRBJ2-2	CASSAPGGANTGELFF	TGTGCCAGCAGCGCCCCCGGAGGGGCGAACACCGGGGAGCTGTTTTTT
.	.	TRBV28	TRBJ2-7	CASLRGPREQYF	TGTGCCAGCCTCAGGGGCCCTAGGGAGCAGTACTTC
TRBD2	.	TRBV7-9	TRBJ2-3	CASSHLAGGPFRTDTQYF	TGTGCCAGCAGCCACCTAGCGGGGGGGCCCTTTCGAACAGATACGCAGTATTTT
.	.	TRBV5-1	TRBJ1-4	CASSWAGSWDEKLFF	TGCGCCAGCAGCTGGGCCGGGAGCTGGGATGAAAAACTGTTTTTT
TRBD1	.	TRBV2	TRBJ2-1	CASSEDRPSYNEQFF	TGTGCCAGCAGCGAGGACAGGCCCTCCTACAATGAGCAGTTCTTC
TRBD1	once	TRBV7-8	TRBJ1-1	CASSSSTGTVMNTEAFF	TGTGCCAGCAGCTCGTCGACCGGGACAGTCATGAACACTGAAGCTTTCTTT